This T cell receptor beta chain was observed in a study of Ad26.COV2.S vaccination and SARS-CoV-2 variants. Study as a whole: Donor participated within the Ad26.COV2.S arm of the COV1001 trial.

Described treatment: around 19 received Ad26.COV2.S at low or high dose, single or two shots; several received placebo; per-sample allocation not given. Following the first vaccine or placebo injection, samples were taken on day 63. Within Boston, the person who donated was an adult of 18-55 years. This CDR3 has 17 amino acids. From germline, CDR1 is SGDLS and CDR2 YYNGEE. Trimming at V came to 4 bases and at J to 7 bases, leaving 13 bases not matched to a gene. TCRdb's copy holds only in-frame clones and misses some; the assay was immunoSEQ multiplex PCR. The sample consists of around 370,000 clones, 70% to 90% of them appearing once.

This TCR derives from a person aged 18-60 years who received the Ad26.COV2.S COVID-19 vaccine or a placebo. Material: peripheral blood, obtained in a trial of Ad26.COV2.S vaccine versus placebo. V is TRBV9 and J is TRBJ2-2; 10 nucleotides align to TRBD2. In DNA, the CDR3 is TGTGCCAGCAGCCCGGCTAGCGGGGGCCTTTCAGGCGGGGAGCTGTTTTTT. Translating it yields CASSPASGGLSGGELFF.